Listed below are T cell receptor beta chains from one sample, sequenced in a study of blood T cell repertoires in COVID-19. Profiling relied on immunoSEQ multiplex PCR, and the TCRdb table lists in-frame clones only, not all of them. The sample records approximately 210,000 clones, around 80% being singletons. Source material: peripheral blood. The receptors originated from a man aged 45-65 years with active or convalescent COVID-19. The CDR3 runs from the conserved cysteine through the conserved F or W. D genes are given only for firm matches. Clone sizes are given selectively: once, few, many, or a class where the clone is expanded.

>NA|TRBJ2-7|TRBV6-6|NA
TGTGCCAGCGCCCGGGTCTTCAGCTCCTACGAGCAGTACTTC
CASARVFSSYEQYF
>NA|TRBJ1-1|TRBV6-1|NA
TGTGCCAGCAGTGAAGGCGGTAACTTGTACGCTGAAGCTTTCTTT
CASSEGGNLYAEAFF
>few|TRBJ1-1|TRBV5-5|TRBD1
TGTGCCAGCAGAGGACAGGGCTACGAAGCTTTCTTT
CASRGQGYEAFF
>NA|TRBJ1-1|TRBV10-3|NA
TGTGCCATCAGTGAGAGTTTCAGGGAACCTGAAGCTTTCTTT
CAISESFREPEAFF
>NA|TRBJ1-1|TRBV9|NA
TGTGCCAGCAGCGTAAATACAGTGAACACTGAAGCTTTCTTT
CASSVNTVNTEAFF
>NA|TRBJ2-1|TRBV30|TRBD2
TGTGCCTGGGCCCGATCGACTAGCGGGGCTTACAATGAGCAGTTCTTC
CAWARSTSGAYNEQFF
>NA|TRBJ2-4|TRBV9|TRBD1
TGTGCCAGCAGCGATCCGGACAGGGCTCCGTACTTC
CASSDPDRAPYF
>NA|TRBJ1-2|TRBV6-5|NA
TGTGCCTCTTGCGAGAGCGGTGCATCGTCTGGCTACACCTTC
CASCESGASSGYTF
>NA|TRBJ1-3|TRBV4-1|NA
TGCGCCAGCAGCCTGCTACAGAGCTCTGGAAACACCATATATTTT
CASSLLQSSGNTIYF
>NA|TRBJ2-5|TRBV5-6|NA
TGTGCCAGCAGCGCGATGGGACTCCCAGAGACCCAGTACTTC
CASSAMGLPETQYF
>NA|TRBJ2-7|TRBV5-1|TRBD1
TGCGCCAGCAGCCTGGTGGCTGGACAGGGGGCGGGGAACGAGCAGTACTTC
CASSLVAGQGAGNEQYF
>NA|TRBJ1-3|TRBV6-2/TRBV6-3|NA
TGTGCCAGCAGTTACTCTGAGGGAACTGGAAACACCATATATTTT
CASSYSEGTGNTIYF
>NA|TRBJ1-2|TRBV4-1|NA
TGCGCCAGCAGCCAAGAAATGGCGGGGGTTAACTATGGCTACACCTTC
CASSQEMAGVNYGYTF
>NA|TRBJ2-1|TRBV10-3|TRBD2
TGTGCCATCAGTGAGGTTGCGGGGGGGAGCAATGAGCAGTTCTTC
CAISEVAGGSNEQFF
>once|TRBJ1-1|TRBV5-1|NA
TGCGCCAGCAGCCAGGGGAAGGTGAACACTGAAGCTTTCTTT
CASSQGKVNTEAFF